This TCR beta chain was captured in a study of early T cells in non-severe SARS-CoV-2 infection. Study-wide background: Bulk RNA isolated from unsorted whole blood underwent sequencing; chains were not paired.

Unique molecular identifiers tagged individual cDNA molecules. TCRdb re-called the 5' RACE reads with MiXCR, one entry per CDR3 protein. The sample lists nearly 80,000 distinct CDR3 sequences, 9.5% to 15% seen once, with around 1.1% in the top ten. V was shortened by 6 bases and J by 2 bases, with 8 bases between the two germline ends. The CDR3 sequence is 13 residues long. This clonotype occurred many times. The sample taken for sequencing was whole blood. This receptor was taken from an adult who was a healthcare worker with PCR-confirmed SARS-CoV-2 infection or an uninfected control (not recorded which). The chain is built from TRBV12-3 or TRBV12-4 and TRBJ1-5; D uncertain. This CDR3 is CASRNGRNQPQHF. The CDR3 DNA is TGTGCCAGCAGGAACGGCCGCAATCAGCCCCAGCATTTT.